These T cell receptor beta chains were read from a single sample in a study of blood T cells in healthy people across ages. MiXCR was run by TCRdb on the 5' RACE reads, yielding one entry per CDR3 protein. The data show hundreds of thousands of distinct CDR3 sequences, with roughly 20% seen just once and around 3.4% held by the top ten. Material: blood. The receptors come from a man in his 70s in good health. Both conserved end residues are part of each CDR3. D genes are given only for firm matches. Rows may omit the clone size; those that give it use once, few, many or a size class.

V gene: TRBV29-1
clone size: -
J gene: TRBJ2-7
D gene: -
CDR3 protein: CSVDSYEQYF
CDR3 DNA: TGCAGCGTTGATTCCTACGAGCAGTACTTC

V gene: TRBV6-6
clone size: many
J gene: TRBJ2-5
D gene: -
CDR3 protein: CASSIRETQYF
CDR3 DNA: TGTGCCAGCAGCATCCGGGAGACCCAGTACTTC

V gene: TRBV7-2
clone size: few
J gene: TRBJ2-7
D gene: TRBD1
CDR3 protein: CASSLAQSTGQSYEQYF
CDR3 DNA: TGTGCCAGCAGCTTAGCCCAATCTACGGGACAGTCCTACGAGCAGTACTTC

V gene: TRBV12-3/TRBV12-4
clone size: many
J gene: TRBJ1-4
D gene: -
CDR3 protein: CASTLDSYSTNEKLFF
CDR3 DNA: TGTGCCAGCACCCTGGACAGCTATTCAACTAATGAAAAACTGTTTTTT

V gene: TRBV6-2/TRBV6-3
clone size: few
J gene: TRBJ1-5
D gene: TRBD1
CDR3 protein: CASRRQGSFNQPQHF
CDR3 DNA: TGTGCCAGCAGGAGACAGGGGAGTTTCAATCAGCCCCAGCATTTT

V gene: TRBV29-1
clone size: -
J gene: TRBJ1-5
D gene: -
CDR3 protein: CSVGDGWNQPQHF
CDR3 DNA: TGCAGCGTTGGGGACGGCTGGAATCAGCCCCAGCATTTT

V gene: TRBV6-1
clone size: -
J gene: TRBJ2-7
D gene: -
CDR3 protein: CASRTRTETYEQYF
CDR3 DNA: TGTGCCAGCAGAACTCGGACAGAGACCTACGAGCAGTACTTC

V gene: TRBV5-1
clone size: -
J gene: TRBJ2-7
D gene: -
CDR3 protein: CASKDGYEQYF
CDR3 DNA: TGCGCCAGCAAAGACGGCTACGAGCAGTACTTC

V gene: TRBV6-1
clone size: few
J gene: TRBJ2-7
D gene: TRBD1
CDR3 protein: CASKTTGGNSYEQYF
CDR3 DNA: TGTGCCAGCAAGACGACAGGGGGTAACTCCTACGAGCAGTACTTC

V gene: TRBV21-1
clone size: -
J gene: TRBJ2-7
D gene: -
CDR3 protein: CASPPGTSGYEQYF
CDR3 DNA: TGTGCCAGCCCCCCCGGGACTAGCGGTTACGAGCAGTACTTC

V gene: TRBV7-9
clone size: few
J gene: TRBJ1-2
D gene: -
CDR3 protein: CASSFHPAERSYGYTF
CDR3 DNA: TGTGCCAGCAGCTTCCATCCGGCTGAGCGTTCTTATGGCTACACCTTC

V gene: TRBV28
clone size: few
J gene: TRBJ1-6
D gene: -
CDR3 protein: CASSLGGTKNSPLHF
CDR3 DNA: TGTGCCAGCAGTTTAGGGGGGACAAAAAATTCACCCCTCCACTTT

V gene: TRBV7-2
clone size: few
J gene: TRBJ2-1
D gene: -
CDR3 protein: CASSFFSRGNEQFF
CDR3 DNA: TGTGCCAGCAGCTTTTTCTCGCGGGGAAATGAGCAGTTCTTC

V gene: TRBV5-1
clone size: few
J gene: TRBJ2-5
D gene: TRBD2
CDR3 protein: CASSKGLAGEETQYF
CDR3 DNA: TGCGCCAGCAGCAAGGGACTAGCGGGAGAAGAGACCCAGTACTTC

V gene: TRBV3-1
clone size: -
J gene: TRBJ2-1
D gene: TRBD1
CDR3 protein: CASSHWDRRYNEQFF
CDR3 DNA: TGTGCCAGCAGCCATTGGGACAGGCGTTACAATGAGCAGTTCTTC

V gene: TRBV5-1
clone size: few
J gene: TRBJ2-7
D gene: -
CDR3 protein: CASKQWNSGSYEQYF
CDR3 DNA: TGCGCCAGCAAGCAATGGAATAGCGGATCCTACGAGCAGTACTTC

V gene: TRBV7-2
clone size: -
J gene: TRBJ2-7
D gene: TRBD1
CDR3 protein: CASSLDRGRTYEQYF
CDR3 DNA: TGTGCCAGCAGCTTAGACAGGGGGCGGACCTACGAGCAGTACTTC

V gene: TRBV9
clone size: few
J gene: TRBJ2-7
D gene: -
CDR3 protein: CASSLAHSSYEQYF
CDR3 DNA: TGTGCCAGCAGTTTAGCGCACAGCTCCTACGAGCAGTACTTC

V gene: TRBV10-3
clone size: few
J gene: TRBJ1-2
D gene: TRBD1
CDR3 protein: CAISESQTGADGYTF
CDR3 DNA: TGTGCCATCAGTGAGTCCCAGACAGGGGCGGATGGCTACACCTTC

V gene: TRBV12-3/TRBV12-4
clone size: few
J gene: TRBJ2-3
D gene: -
CDR3 protein: CASSRTHTSTDTQYF
CDR3 DNA: TGTGCCAGCAGCCGGACACACACTAGCACAGATACGCAGTATTTT

V gene: TRBV4-1
clone size: -
J gene: TRBJ2-1
D gene: -
CDR3 protein: CASSQEHLSGVSSYNEQFF
CDR3 DNA: TGCGCCAGCAGCCAAGAGCATTTGTCGGGGGTGAGCTCCTACAATGAGCAGTTCTTC

V gene: TRBV7-9
clone size: -
J gene: TRBJ2-3
D gene: -
CDR3 protein: CASSFAGISLADTQYF
CDR3 DNA: TGTGCCAGCAGCTTTGCAGGGATTTCATTGGCAGATACGCAGTATTTT

V gene: TRBV15
clone size: -
J gene: TRBJ1-1
D gene: -
CDR3 protein: CATSRTQGNTEAFF
CDR3 DNA: TGTGCCACCAGCAGGACCCAGGGTAACACTGAAGCTTTCTTT

V gene: TRBV5-1
clone size: few
J gene: TRBJ1-1
D gene: -
CDR3 protein: CASSSDSEAFF
CDR3 DNA: TGCGCCAGCAGCTCGGACAGTGAAGCTTTCTTT

V gene: TRBV7-9
clone size: -
J gene: TRBJ2-3
D gene: -
CDR3 protein: CASSLGDSSTDTQYF
CDR3 DNA: TGTGCCAGCAGCTTAGGAGACAGCAGCACAGATACGCAGTATTTT

V gene: TRBV27
clone size: few
J gene: TRBJ2-1
D gene: TRBD2
CDR3 protein: CASSPYRLAGASYNEQFF
CDR3 DNA: TGTGCCAGCAGTCCCTACCGACTAGCGGGAGCATCCTACAATGAGCAGTTCTTC

V gene: TRBV3-1
clone size: few
J gene: TRBJ2-5
D gene: -
CDR3 protein: CASSRDNILQETQYF
CDR3 DNA: TGTGCCAGCAGCCGCGACAATATACTACAAGAGACCCAGTACTTC

V gene: TRBV20-1
clone size: -
J gene: TRBJ2-2
D gene: -
CDR3 protein: CSAGPERDLFF
CDR3 DNA: TGCAGTGCTGGCCCTGAGAGGGACCTGTTTTTT

V gene: TRBV3-1
clone size: few
J gene: TRBJ2-7
D gene: TRBD1
CDR3 protein: CASSQGRSTGGVSEQYF
CDR3 DNA: TGTGCCAGCAGCCAAGGGCGGAGTACAGGGGGTGTTAGCGAGCAGTACTTC

V gene: TRBV12-3/TRBV12-4
clone size: few
J gene: TRBJ1-3
D gene: -
CDR3 protein: CASSLAGSGYSGNTIYF
CDR3 DNA: TGTGCCAGCAGTTTAGCAGGGTCCGGCTACTCTGGAAACACCATATATTTT

V gene: TRBV7-2
clone size: -
J gene: TRBJ2-4
D gene: TRBD1
CDR3 protein: CASSLGTTGALTKNIQYF
CDR3 DNA: TGTGCCAGCAGCTTAGGGACGACAGGGGCCCTCACCAAAAACATTCAGTACTTC

V gene: TRBV20-1
clone size: -
J gene: TRBJ2-5
D gene: -
CDR3 protein: CSARVWGRKETQYF
CDR3 DNA: TGCAGTGCTAGAGTATGGGGGCGCAAAGAGACCCAGTACTTC

V gene: TRBV7-9
clone size: few
J gene: TRBJ1-4
D gene: -
CDR3 protein: CASSPQGLVDEKLFF
CDR3 DNA: TGTGCCAGCAGCCCGCAGGGGTTAGTGGACGAAAAACTGTTTTTT

V gene: TRBV5-1
clone size: -
J gene: TRBJ1-6
D gene: -
CDR3 protein: CASGRSSYNSPLHF
CDR3 DNA: TGCGCCAGCGGACGGAGCTCCTATAATTCACCCCTCCACTTT

V gene: TRBV19
clone size: few
J gene: TRBJ1-5
D gene: TRBD1
CDR3 protein: CATKQTGLGQPQHF
CDR3 DNA: TGTGCCACCAAGCAGACAGGGCTTGGGCAGCCCCAGCATTTT

V gene: TRBV11-2
clone size: few
J gene: TRBJ1-4
D gene: -
CDR3 protein: CASSLGPGRNEKLFF
CDR3 DNA: TGTGCCAGCAGCTTAGGACCGGGACGTAATGAAAAACTGTTTTTT

V gene: TRBV12-3/TRBV12-4
clone size: few
J gene: TRBJ2-3
D gene: -
CDR3 protein: CATANSGTSSTDTQYF
CDR3 DNA: TGTGCCACCGCGAATTCCGGGACATCAAGCACAGATACGCAGTATTTT

V gene: TRBV5-1
clone size: few
J gene: TRBJ2-7
D gene: TRBD1
CDR3 protein: CASSLVRTGYEQYF
CDR3 DNA: TGCGCCAGCAGCTTGGTCAGGACAGGGTACGAGCAGTACTTC